A selection of T cell receptor beta chains follows, all from one sample in a study of blood T cells in healthy people across ages. TCRdb fed the 5' RACE reads into MiXCR, producing one record per CDR3 protein. Among 1.5 million to 2 million distinct CDR3 sequences listed, 39% were seen once. Specimen: blood. The receptor source for this set is a human donor in good health. The CDR3 runs from the conserved cysteine through the conserved F or W. The order of the fields is J gene, V gene, D gene, clone size, CDR3 DNA, CDR3 protein. A D gene is named only where the DNA matches it firmly. Size values are once, few and many counts, or a class for expanded clones, and some rows have none.

J gene: TRBJ2-5
V gene: TRBV28
D gene: TRBD1
clone size: few
CDR3 DNA: TGTGCCAGCAGAAGGACAGGGGATGAGACCCAGTACTTC
CDR3 protein: CASRRTGDETQYF

J gene: TRBJ1-5
V gene: TRBV29-1
D gene: .
clone size: .
CDR3 DNA: TGCAGCGTTGAACCGGTGGGGGCTGTCTCCAATCAGCCCCAGCATTTT
CDR3 protein: CSVEPVGAVSNQPQHF

J gene: TRBJ1-3
V gene: TRBV12-3/TRBV12-4
D gene: .
clone size: .
CDR3 DNA: TGTGCCAGCAGTTCGGCCTGGGGAAACACCATATATTTT
CDR3 protein: CASSSAWGNTIYF

J gene: TRBJ2-1
V gene: TRBV4-3
D gene: TRBD2
clone size: .
CDR3 DNA: TGCGCCAGCAGCCTCCGACTAGCGACGTACAATGAGCAGTTCTTC
CDR3 protein: CASSLRLATYNEQFF

J gene: TRBJ2-1
V gene: TRBV18
D gene: .
clone size: .
CDR3 DNA: TGTGCCAGCTCACCAGAATTTGAGGGTGATGGGGGCGCGAAGTTCTTC
CDR3 protein: CASSPEFEGDGGAKFF

J gene: TRBJ1-4
V gene: TRBV12-3/TRBV12-4
D gene: .
clone size: .
CDR3 DNA: TGTGCCAGCAGTTTATTCGGGGTCGATGAAAAACTGTTTTTT
CDR3 protein: CASSLFGVDEKLFF

J gene: TRBJ2-5
V gene: TRBV7-2
D gene: TRBD2
clone size: .
CDR3 DNA: TGTGCCAGCAGACGCCGGGGGGTTACTACAGAGACCCAGTACTTC
CDR3 protein: CASRRRGVTTETQYF

J gene: TRBJ2-1
V gene: TRBV6-2/TRBV6-3
D gene: .
clone size: many
CDR3 DNA: TGTGCCAGCAGTTACGGCGGGATCATCTACAATGAGCAGTTCTTC
CDR3 protein: CASSYGGIIYNEQFF

J gene: TRBJ2-3
V gene: TRBV27
D gene: .
clone size: .
CDR3 DNA: TGTGCCTGCAGTTTAGGAAGAGGTACAGATACGCAGTATTTT
CDR3 protein: CACSLGRGTDTQYF

J gene: TRBJ2-1
V gene: TRBV12-3/TRBV12-4
D gene: TRBD2
clone size: once
CDR3 DNA: TGTGCCGGCAGTTTTGGCGGGGGGGCTAACAATGAGCAGTTCTTC
CDR3 protein: CAGSFGGGANNEQFF

J gene: TRBJ1-2
V gene: TRBV12-3/TRBV12-4
D gene: .
clone size: .
CDR3 DNA: TGTGCCAGCAGTTTAGCCGGATCGTTGCTCGGCTACACCTTC
CDR3 protein: CASSLAGSLLGYTF

J gene: TRBJ2-7
V gene: TRBV4-3
D gene: .
clone size: few
CDR3 DNA: TGCGCCAGCAGCCAAGATCTGGGCCAGGGGGGGAACGAGCAGTACTTC
CDR3 protein: CASSQDLGQGGNEQYF

J gene: TRBJ2-3
V gene: TRBV7-9
D gene: .
clone size: .
CDR3 DNA: TGTGCCTGCCGAAGATCGGACGGAGGAGTCACAGATACGCAGTATTTT
CDR3 protein: CACRRSDGGVTDTQYF

J gene: TRBJ2-3
V gene: TRBV11-1
D gene: .
clone size: once
CDR3 DNA: TGTGCCAGCAGCGTAATGGACACAGATACGCAGTATTTT
CDR3 protein: CASSVMDTDTQYF

J gene: TRBJ2-2
V gene: TRBV27
D gene: TRBD2
clone size: many
CDR3 DNA: TGTGCCAGCACCGACGGGGGGAGCGGTACCGGGGAGCTGTTTTTT
CDR3 protein: CASTDGGSGTGELFF

J gene: TRBJ2-3
V gene: TRBV7-2
D gene: .
clone size: many
CDR3 DNA: TGTGCCAGCAGCTCAGAGGTTTATCGCACAGATACGCAGTATTTT
CDR3 protein: CASSSEVYRTDTQYF

J gene: TRBJ1-2
V gene: TRBV7-2
D gene: .
clone size: .
CDR3 DNA: TGTGCCAGCAGCTTAGATAATCTCTATGGCTACACCTTC
CDR3 protein: CASSLDNLYGYTF

J gene: TRBJ2-1
V gene: TRBV4-3
D gene: TRBD2
clone size: few
CDR3 DNA: TGCGCCAGCAGCCTACGGACTAGCGGAAGCTCCTACAATGAGCAGTTCTTC
CDR3 protein: CASSLRTSGSSYNEQFF

J gene: TRBJ2-1
V gene: TRBV5-1
D gene: TRBD1
clone size: .
CDR3 DNA: TGCGCCAGCAGCTTCTCGGGACAGGGGTTAAAGGATGAGCAGTTCTTC
CDR3 protein: CASSFSGQGLKDEQFF

J gene: TRBJ2-4
V gene: TRBV13
D gene: TRBD1
clone size: .
CDR3 DNA: TGTGCCAGCAGCTCGGACAGGGGGCTCGGGCAGTACTTC
CDR3 protein: CASSSDRGLGQYF

J gene: TRBJ2-6
V gene: TRBV5-1
D gene: .
clone size: few
CDR3 DNA: TGCGCCAGCAGCTTGCAGACTAGGACTCGGCGGGGGGCCAACGTCCTGACTTTC
CDR3 protein: CASSLQTRTRRGANVLTF

J gene: TRBJ2-1
V gene: TRBV15
D gene: .
clone size: few
CDR3 DNA: TGTGCCACCAGCAGGAGGGAACAGAGCAATGAGCAGTTCTTC
CDR3 protein: CATSRREQSNEQFF

J gene: TRBJ2-3
V gene: TRBV4-2
D gene: TRBD1
clone size: .
CDR3 DNA: TGTGCCAGCAGCCAAGTCCTGAGCAGGGGACAGTCCACAGATACGCAGTATTTT
CDR3 protein: CASSQVLSRGQSTDTQYF

J gene: TRBJ2-4
V gene: TRBV14
D gene: .
clone size: .
CDR3 DNA: TGTGCCAGCAGCCAAATGGTACCAGGGTATAATGGGCAGTACTTC
CDR3 protein: CASSQMVPGYNGQYF

J gene: TRBJ1-2
V gene: TRBV5-1
D gene: .
clone size: many
CDR3 DNA: TGCGCCAGCAGCCCCTCGGGCGGGGTATATGGCTACACCTTC
CDR3 protein: CASSPSGGVYGYTF